The present TCR beta chain was sequenced within a study of spatial heterogeneity in lung cancer (dated by TCRdb to about 2019). Notes on the research overall: Beta-chain transcripts were consistently detected in greater numbers than alpha-chain transcripts, which likely reflected higher beta-chain transcript abundance. In the raw uncorrected reads, each unique combination of TCR and UMI appeared more than ten times on average. In non-small cell lung cancer, the study made a quantitative comparison of TCR alpha and beta repertoires among multiple tumor regions, matched nontumor lung and blood. Nonsynonymous mutation counts, determined by whole-exome sequencing of tumor tissue, were related to features of the TCR repertoire. At surgery, roughly 220 tumor regions, 61 to 65 matched nontumor lung samples and a few dozen PBMC samples were TCR-sequenced for both alpha and beta chains.

The germline V gene specifies MGHDK as CDR1 and SYGVNS as CDR2. Trimming at the junction amounts to 3 bases on V and 4 bases on J, and the germline ends lie 16 bases apart. From its cysteine to its phenylalanine, the CDR3 spans 15 amino acids. The CDR3 DNA has 45 bases and is translated from base 1. The sample's time point label, decoded: sample taken at primary tumor resection. TCR sequencing used whole RNA extracted from tumor and nontumor lung tissue, or from cryopreserved PBMC samples, without cell sorting. Donors were 72 patients with early-stage, untreated non-small cell lung cancer from the lung TRACERx cohort. Patients were selected for TCR sequencing only if sufficient RNA was available from at least two tumor regions. Tumor and adjacent nontumor lung specimens were reviewed by a lung pathologist before selection. Broad study findings and their caveats: Additional single-cell paired TCR alpha and beta sequencing was considered necessary to confirm, at a functional level, the hypothesis that regional TCRs recognize regional mutations.

Preparation of the library involved 5' RACE. Sequenced on a NextSeq 500. In the TCR library protocol, a unique molecular identifier was attached to each TCR cDNA molecule so that PCR and sequencing errors could be corrected. On the authors' methods: TCR identification, UMI-based error correction and CDR3 extraction were all carried out with Decombinator tools. Expanded TCRs were defined as those above a frequency of 2 per 1,000, corresponding to the top 1% of the tumor frequency distribution. Renyi diversity was computed with the R vegan package after each repertoire had been subsampled 100 times to 5,000 TCRs. CDR3 similarity networks were built from amino acid triplet string-kernel similarity, connecting CDR3s with pairwise similarity above 0.82. The public sequencing data were trimmed at Q25 with fastp and processed into clonotypes with MiXCR by TCRdb, which kept only in-frame beta chains. Rows with one shared CDR3 protein collapse into an entry with the most common genes and DNA. The V and J calls come from TCRdb's annotation, not from the publication. The sample has more than 9,000 distinct CDR3 sequences on record, roughly 6.2% of them singletons. About a tenth of the sample is held by the ten biggest clonotypes.

This clonotype is categorized as medium-sized (0.01 to 0.1%). Its antigen has not been determined. Per-base quality was not reported, and no clone a single base away is much larger than it. The receptor was derived from a male donor with early-stage non-small cell lung cancer. Sample: normal lung tissue next to the tumor, taken at surgery. Rearrangement joined TRBV25-1 to TRBJ2-7; there is no confident call for the D gene. The DNA sequence reads TGTGCCAGCAGTGACCCTGGGGTTCGCGGATACGAGCAGTACTTC. Its protein reads: CASSDPGVRGYEQYF.